This T cell receptor beta chain was captured by sequencing in a study of siplizumab effects on memory and regulatory T cells. Study-wide findings and caveats: Tracing alloreactive clones into unstimulated subsets worked for only a minor fraction of them.

A remark on this clone: Its antigen remains unidentified.

The CDR3 has 14 amino acids. Germline V gives CDR1 SNHLY, CDR2 FYNNEI. Trimming removed 7 bases at V and 5 bases at J, with 17 bases between. Profiled with immunoSEQ multiplex PCR; TCRdb holds only in-frame clones, not every one. This repertoire shows approximately 65,000 clones, 70% to 85% found once; its top ten account for about 0.41%. The chain couples TRBV2 to TRBJ2-5, with a tentative D call TRBD2 (5 bases). The clonotype was recovered from a human donor in good health. The sequencing sample was made of memory CD4+ T cells sorted from blood. The CDR3 spells CASKPERHSETQYF. CDR3 nucleotide sequence: TGTGCCAGCAAACCGGAGCGGCACTCGGAGACCCAGTACTTC.